This T cell receptor (beta chain) was obtained from a study of shared clonotypes between healthy human individuals. Study findings and constraints: Memory subsets had estimated richness that was generally smaller than that of naive subsets.

Here immunoSEQ multiplex PCR was the method, and the copy in TCRdb shows in-frame clones only, minus some. The data show around 2.5 million clones, over 85% seen once. Note on this clone: Its antigen is unidentified.

Trimming pared 6 bases from V and 5 bases from J, leaving 11 bases between. The length of the CDR3 is 12 residues. The germline V gene has CDR1 SGHTA and CDR2 FQGTGA. The chain carries TRBV7-3 and TRBJ2-7; D is ambiguous. This receptor was taken from a man aged 18 to 35 in good health. Some clones in this sample may be carry-over from other donors' samples. Sequencing was performed on naive CD4+ T cells from PBMCs. Subset given: CD45RA+ positively selected. The CDR3 DNA reads TGTGCCAGCAGTTCAGTCGGCCACGAGCAGTACTTC. Protein: CASSSVGHEQYF.